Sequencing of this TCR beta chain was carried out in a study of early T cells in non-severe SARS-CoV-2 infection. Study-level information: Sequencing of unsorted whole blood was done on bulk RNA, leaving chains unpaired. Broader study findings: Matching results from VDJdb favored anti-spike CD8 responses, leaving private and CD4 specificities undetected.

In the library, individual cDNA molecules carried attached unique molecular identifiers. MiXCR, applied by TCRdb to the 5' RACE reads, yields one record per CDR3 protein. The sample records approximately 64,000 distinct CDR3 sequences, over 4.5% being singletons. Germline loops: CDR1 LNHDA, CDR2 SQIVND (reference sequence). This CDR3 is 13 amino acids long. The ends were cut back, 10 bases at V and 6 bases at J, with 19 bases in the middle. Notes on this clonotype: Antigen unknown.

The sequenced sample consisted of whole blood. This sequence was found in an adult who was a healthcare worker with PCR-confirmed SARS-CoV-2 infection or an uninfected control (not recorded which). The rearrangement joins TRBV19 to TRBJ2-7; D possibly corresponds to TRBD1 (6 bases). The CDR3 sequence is CATSTGKAVEQYF. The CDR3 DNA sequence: TGTGCCACTTCGACAGGAAAAGCTGTCGAGCAGTACTTC.